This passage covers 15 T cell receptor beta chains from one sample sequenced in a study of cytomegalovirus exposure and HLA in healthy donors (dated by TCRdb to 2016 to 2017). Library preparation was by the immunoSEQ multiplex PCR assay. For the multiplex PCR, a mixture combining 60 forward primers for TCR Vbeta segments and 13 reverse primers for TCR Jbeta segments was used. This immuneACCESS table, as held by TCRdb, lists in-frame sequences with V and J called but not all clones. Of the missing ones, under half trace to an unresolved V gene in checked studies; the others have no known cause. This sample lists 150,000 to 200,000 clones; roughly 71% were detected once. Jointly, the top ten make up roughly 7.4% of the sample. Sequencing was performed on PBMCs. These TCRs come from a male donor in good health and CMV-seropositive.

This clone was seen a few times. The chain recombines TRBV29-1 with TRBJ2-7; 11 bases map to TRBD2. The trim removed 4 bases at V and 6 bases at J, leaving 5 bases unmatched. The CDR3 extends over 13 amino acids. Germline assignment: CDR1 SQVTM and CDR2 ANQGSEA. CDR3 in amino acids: CSVATSGGSEQYF. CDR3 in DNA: TGCAGCGTTGCAACTAGCGGGGGATCCGAGCAGTACTTC.

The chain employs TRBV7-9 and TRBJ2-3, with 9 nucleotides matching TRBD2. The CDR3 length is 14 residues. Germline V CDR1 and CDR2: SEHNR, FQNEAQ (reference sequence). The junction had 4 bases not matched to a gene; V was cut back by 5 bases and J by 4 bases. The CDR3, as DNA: TGTGCCAGCAGCCTCAGCGGGGGGCCAGATACGCAGTATTTT. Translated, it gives CASSLSGGPDTQYF.

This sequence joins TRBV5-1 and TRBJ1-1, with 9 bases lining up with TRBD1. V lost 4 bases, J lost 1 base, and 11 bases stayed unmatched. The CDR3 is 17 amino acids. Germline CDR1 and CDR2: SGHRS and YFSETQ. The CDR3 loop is CASSGYATGQGNTEAFF. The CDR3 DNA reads TGCGCCAGCAGCGGGTACGCGACGGGACAGGGGAACACTGAAGCTTTCTTT. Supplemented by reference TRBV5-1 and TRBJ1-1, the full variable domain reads KAGVTQTPRYLIKTRGQQVTLSCSPISGHRSVSWYQQTPGQGLQFLFEYFSETQRNKGNFPGRFSGRQFSNSRSEMNVSTLELGDSALYLCASSGYATGQGNTEAFFGQGTRLTVV.

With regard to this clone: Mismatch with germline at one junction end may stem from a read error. For the CDR3, the DNA is TGTTCCAGCAGCTTAAGTTCTGTCAGGGCCTATGGCTACACCTTC. This gives the protein CSSSLSSVRAYGYTF. The chain has TRBV7-9 and TRBJ1-2, with D possibly being TRBD1 (5 bases). The CDR3 extends over 15 amino acids. Germline-derived CDR1 and CDR2 are SEHNR and FQNEAQ (reference sequence).

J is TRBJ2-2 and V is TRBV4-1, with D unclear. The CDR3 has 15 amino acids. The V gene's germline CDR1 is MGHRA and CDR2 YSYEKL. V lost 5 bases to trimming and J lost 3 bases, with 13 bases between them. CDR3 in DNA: TGCGCCAGCAGCTCCCCAGGAACCTACACCGGGGAGCTGTTTTTT. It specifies CASSSPGTYTGELFF.

CDR3 nucleotides: TGTGCCAGCGTGGCGGGGGGGCGAGCAGATACGCAGTATTTT. Amino acids: CASVAGGRADTQYF. The J gene is TRBJ2-3, the V gene TRBV2, with 9 bases identical to TRBD2. V gave up 8 bases and J gave up 4 bases; unmatched junction bases: 7. From germline, CDR1 is SNHLY and CDR2 FYNNEI. The CDR3 spans 14 residues.

CDR3 in DNA: TGTGCCAGCAGCCCGGACGGGGGACGGGCCACTGAAGCTTTCTTT. It specifies CASSPDGGRATEAFF. The rearrangement uses TRBV7-9 and TRBJ1-1; D might be TRBD1 (5 bases). The germline gives CDR1 SEHNR, CDR2 FQNEAQ (reference sequence). The V gene lost 5 bases and the J gene lost 4 bases, with 17 bases spanning the gap. The CDR3 is made up of 15 amino acids.

CDR3 in amino acids: CASSQPLAGGTSTDTQYF. The CDR3 DNA follows: TGCGCCAGCAGCCAACCTTTAGCGGGGGGGACTAGCACAGATACGCAGTATTTT. The V gene is TRBV4-1, the J gene TRBJ2-3, with 11 positions matching TRBD2. The CDR3 runs 18 residues. Per germline, CDR1 MGHRA and CDR2 YSYEKL. V dropped 2 bases and J dropped 0; count of bases not matched to a gene: 7.

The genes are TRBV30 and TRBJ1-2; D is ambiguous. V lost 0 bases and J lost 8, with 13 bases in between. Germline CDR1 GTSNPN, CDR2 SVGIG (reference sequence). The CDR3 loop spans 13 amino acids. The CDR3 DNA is TGTGCCTGGAGTGTACTCGGGGAGGGAGGCTACACCTTC. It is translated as CAWSVLGEGGYTF.

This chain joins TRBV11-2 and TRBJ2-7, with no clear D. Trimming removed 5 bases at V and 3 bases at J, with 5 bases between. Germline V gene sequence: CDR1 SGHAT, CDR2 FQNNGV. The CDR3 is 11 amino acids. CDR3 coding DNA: TGTGCCAGCAGCCGGTACTACGAGCAGTACTTC. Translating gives CASSRYYEQYF.

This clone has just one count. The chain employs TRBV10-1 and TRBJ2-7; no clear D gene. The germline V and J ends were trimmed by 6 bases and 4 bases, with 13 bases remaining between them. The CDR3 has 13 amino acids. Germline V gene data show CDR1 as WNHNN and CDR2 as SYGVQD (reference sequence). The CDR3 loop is CASSVDTSYEQYF. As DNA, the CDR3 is TGCGCCAGCAGCGTAGACACATCTTACGAGCAGTACTTC.

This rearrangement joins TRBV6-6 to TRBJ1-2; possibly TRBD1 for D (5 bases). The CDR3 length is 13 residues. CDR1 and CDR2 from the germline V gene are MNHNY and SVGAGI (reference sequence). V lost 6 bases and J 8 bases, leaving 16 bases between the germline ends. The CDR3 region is CASRLGGGEGYTF. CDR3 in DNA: TGTGCCAGCAGGCTGGGTGGAGGGGAAGGCTACACCTTC.

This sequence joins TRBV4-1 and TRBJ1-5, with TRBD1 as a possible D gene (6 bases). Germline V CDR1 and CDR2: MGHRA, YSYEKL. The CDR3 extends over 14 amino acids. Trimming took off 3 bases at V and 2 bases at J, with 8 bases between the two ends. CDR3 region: CASSHRGRNQPQHF. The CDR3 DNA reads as TGCGCCAGCAGCCACAGGGGCCGCAATCAGCCCCAGCATTTT.

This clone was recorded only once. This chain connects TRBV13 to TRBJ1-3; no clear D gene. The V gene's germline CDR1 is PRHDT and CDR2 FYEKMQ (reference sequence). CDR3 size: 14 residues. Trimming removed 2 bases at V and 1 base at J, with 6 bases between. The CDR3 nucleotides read TGTGCCAGCAGCTTATCGCGGTCTGGAAACACCATATATTTT. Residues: CASSLSRSGNTIYF. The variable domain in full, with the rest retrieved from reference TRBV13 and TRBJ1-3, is AAGVIQSPRHLIKEKRETATLKCYPIPRHDTVYWYQQGPGQDPQFLISFYEKMQSDKGSIPDRFSAQQFSDYHSELNMSSLELGDSALYFCASSLSRSGNTIYFGEGSWLTVV.

The CDR3 DNA follows: TGTGCCAGCAGCAGAGCGACAGGGGATTGGACTGAAGCTTTCTTT. This sequence encodes CASSRATGDWTEAFF. V gene TRBV9 combines with J gene TRBJ1-1; TRBD1 matches 8 bases. Trimming removed 4 bases from V and 5 bases from J; junction bases left unmatched: 10. The CDR3 is 15 residues long. The germline V gene has CDR1 SGDLS and CDR2 YYNGEE.